There are many counts of the clone carrying this T cell receptor beta chain. Its specificity is unknown. CDR1 and CDR2 from the germline V gene are MDHEN and SYDVKM. CDR3 length: 16 amino acids. The V end lost 3 bases, the J end lost 7 bases, and 21 bases lay between the germline ends. The PCR was carried out with 60 Vbeta primers and 13 Jbeta primers. Assay used: immunoSEQ multiplex PCR; TCRdb lists only in-frame clones, some missing. The repertoire holds about 100,000 clones, around 75% seen once, with around 5% in the top ten. These data belong to a study of cytomegalovirus exposure and HLA in healthy donors. Study conclusions and caveats: Researchers counted 180 or so TCR beta chains as cytomegalovirus-associated. A later analysis showed that HLA-associated TCR beta chains had undergone more clonal expansion than equally common others. In a later analysis, at a false discovery rate of 0.05, roughly 17,000 TCR beta sequences matched HLA alleles. Presence/absence analyses assumed roughly uniform sequencing depth across donors, which may not hold.

V is TRBV28 and J is TRBJ2-5; tentative D call: TRBD2 (6 bases). The source is a woman aged 18-29 years in good health and CMV-seropositive. Sequenced: PBMCs. CDR3 region: CASSFWEDRGSATQYF. CDR3 in DNA: TGTGCCAGCAGTTTCTGGGAGGATCGGGGAAGTGCGACCCAGTACTTC. The whole variable domain, remainder taken from reference TRBV28 and TRBJ2-5, is DVKVTQSSRYLVKRTGEKVFLECVQDMDHENMFWYRQDPGLGLRLIYFSYDVKMKEKGDIPEGYSVSREKKERFSLILESASTNQTSMYLCASSFWEDRGSATQYFGPGTRLLVL.